These 30 T cell receptor beta chains came from one sample sequenced in a study of OX40 agonist ivuxolimab in advanced cancers. The method behind the library was the immunoSEQ multiplex PCR assay. As stored in TCRdb, this immuneACCESS dataset retains in-frame rearrangements with V and J assigned. A fraction of the clones does not appear; measured against another copy, unresolved V genes explain less than half of the discrepancy, and the remainder lacks a known reason. A total of 15,000 to 20,000 clones appear in this sample, approximately 76% of them only once. The top ten hold around 45% of the sample. This material consisted of CD4+ or CD8+ T cells sorted from blood, taken in a trial of the OX40 agonist ivuxolimab. The receptors come from an adult with an advanced solid tumor such as melanoma, head and neck, liver or kidney cancer.

This clone showed up just a few times. V is TRBV5-1 and J is TRBJ1-1, with TRBD1 as a possible D gene (6 bases). Germline V gives CDR1 SGHRS, CDR2 YFSETQ. The CDR3 is made up of 13 amino acids. With 4 bases removed from V and 1 base from J, the gap between germline ends came to 8 bases. The DNA for the CDR3 is TGCGCCAGCAGCCAGACAGGGAACACTGAAGCTTTCTTT. Protein product: CASSQTGNTEAFF.

V usage is TRBV20-1 and J usage is TRBJ1-2, with TRBD1 as a possible D gene (6 bases). Germline lookup yields CDR1 DFQATT and CDR2 SNEGSKA (reference sequence). The CDR3 consists of 10 residues. The V and J ends lost 6 bases and 8 bases respectively, with 10 bases between them. CDR3 nucleotide sequence: TGCAGTGCCCTCGGACAGGGCTACACCTTC. It is translated as CSALGQGYTF.

The rearrangement links TRBV4-1 to TRBJ1-2, with 7 bases aligning to TRBD1. Unmatched junction bases numbered 10, after V lost 4 bases and J lost 5 bases. CDR1 is MGHRA, CDR2 YSYEKL, per germline. The CDR3 extends over 15 amino acids. CDR3 sequence: CASSPTPDRVYGYTF. CDR3 in DNA: TGCGCCAGCAGCCCAACCCCTGACAGGGTATATGGCTACACCTTC.

The chain carries TRBV7-9 and TRBJ2-1, with TRBD2 matching over 8 bases. Germline-derived CDR1 and CDR2 are SEHNR and FQNEAQ (reference sequence). The CDR3 totals 15 residues. Trimming at V came to 5 bases and at J to 7 bases, leaving 10 bases not matched to a gene. Here the CDR3 reads CASSPPGGAGNEQFF. The CDR3 DNA reads TGTGCCAGCAGCCCTCCGGGGGGGGCCGGTAATGAGCAGTTCTTC.

This clone occurred a few times. The gene calls are TRBV5-1 and TRBJ2-7; 7 nucleotides match TRBD1. V was clipped by 5 bases and J by 5 bases; unmatched bases: 7. The CDR3 loop spans 13 amino acids. Germline V gene lookup returns CDR1 SGHRS and CDR2 YFSETQ. CDR3 coding DNA: TGCGCCAGCAGATGGGACAGCGTCAACGAGCAGTACTTC. Amino acid sequence: CASRWDSVNEQYF.

The rearrangement joins TRBV9 to TRBJ2-1; TRBD2 might be the D (6 bases). Germline assignment: CDR1 SGDLS and CDR2 YYNGEE. Between the trimmed V and J ends, which lost 0 bases and 0 bases, there was a span of 16 bases. The CDR3 loop spans 18 amino acids. The CDR3 here is CASSVGGGGASSYNEQFF. CDR3 nucleotide sequence: TGTGCCAGCAGCGTAGGAGGTGGCGGGGCTAGCTCCTACAATGAGCAGTTCTTC.

The J gene is TRBJ2-3, the V gene TRBV6-1; perhaps TRBD2 as D (6 bases). The germline gives CDR1 MNHNS, CDR2 SASEGT. The V end was cut by 3 bases, the J end by 1 base, with 11 bases between. This CDR3 comprises 15 residues. The CDR3 loop reads CASSDWRGGTDTQYF. In DNA, the CDR3 is TGTGCCAGCAGTGATTGGCGGGGCGGCACAGATACGCAGTATTTT.

The genes are TRBV4-2 and TRBJ2-3; D is unresolved. CDR1 and CDR2 from the germline V gene are LGHNA and YNFKEQ. V was shortened by 4 bases and J by 3 bases, with 8 bases between the two germline ends. The CDR3 has 13 amino acids. CDR3 coding DNA: TGTGCCAGCAGCCCCCTACGAACAGATACGCAGTATTTT. This codes for CASSPLRTDTQYF.

At least ten counts were recorded for this clone. The rearrangement links TRBV19 to TRBJ2-7; a weak D match, TRBD1 (7 bases). The length of the CDR3 is 13 residues. CDR1 is LNHDA and CDR2 is SQIVND in the germline V gene (reference sequence). V dropped 6 bases and J dropped 4 bases, with 13 bases sitting between them. This CDR3 is CASSAGGTYEQYF. In nucleotides, the CDR3 is TGTGCCAGTAGCGCAGGGGGGACATACGAGCAGTACTTC.

A single count supports this clone. DNA of the CDR3: TGTGCCAGCAGTTTATTCCAGGGTCACTCTGGGGCCAACGTCCTGACTTTC. Its translation: CASSLFQGHSGANVLTF. J is TRBJ2-6 and V is TRBV27, with D perhaps matching TRBD1 (5 bases). V was clipped by 1 base and J by 0 bases, with 10 bases between them. The CDR3 is 17 residues long. Germline-derived CDR1 and CDR2 are MNHEY and SMNVEV (reference sequence). The variable domain in full, with the rest retrieved from reference TRBV27 and TRBJ2-6, is EAQVTQNPRYLITVTGKKLTVTCSQNMNHEYMSWYRQDPGLGLRQIYYSMNVEVTDKGDVPEGYKVSRKEKRNFPLILESPSPNQTSLYFCASSLFQGHSGANVLTFGAGSRLTVL.

The gene calls are TRBV28 and TRBJ2-5; D is possibly TRBD1 or TRBD2 (5 bases each). The CDR3 is made up of 14 amino acids. The V and J ends lost 6 bases and 1 base respectively, with 12 bases between them. Germline V CDR1 and CDR2: MDHEN, SYDVKM. Here the CDR3 reads CASSPFGTQETQYF. The CDR3 bases are TGTGCCAGCAGCCCATTTGGGACCCAAGAGACCCAGTACTTC.

The chain's CDR3 is CASSLSGQTYEQYF. CDR3 coding DNA: TGTGCCAGCAGCTTGTCGGGACAAACCTACGAGCAGTACTTC. This rearrangement joins TRBV5-4 to TRBJ2-7, with D tentatively TRBD1 (6 bases). The CDR3 sequence is 14 residues long. CDR1 is SGHNT, CDR2 YYREEE, per germline (reference sequence). V was pared by 1 base and J by 2 bases, with 10 bases between.

The genes are TRBV27 and TRBJ1-5; maybe TRBD1 (6 bases). Germline CDR1 is MNHEY and CDR2 is SMNVEV (reference sequence). The CDR3 is 14 residues long. The ends were cut back, 3 bases at V and 5 bases at J, with 11 bases in the middle. CDR3 sequence: CASSLDSGYQPQHF. The DNA of the CDR3 is TGTGCCAGCAGTTTGGACAGCGGCTATCAGCCCCAGCATTTT.

The rearrangement links TRBV6-1 to TRBJ2-3; the match to TRBD2 covers 14 bases. Germline lookup yields CDR1 MNHNS and CDR2 SASEGT. The CDR3 runs 18 residues. The trim removed 3 bases at V and 0 bases at J, leaving 5 bases unmatched. CDR3 loop: CASSDGLAGGISTDTQYF. The DNA for the CDR3 is TGTGCCAGCAGTGACGGACTAGCGGGGGGAATAAGCACAGATACGCAGTATTTT.

This rearrangement joins TRBV9 to TRBJ2-7; 11 positions match TRBD2. CDR3 length: 18 amino acids. Trimming removed 6 bases from V and 0 bases from J; junction bases left unmatched: 14. Germline assignment: CDR1 SGDLS and CDR2 YYNGEE. As DNA, the CDR3 is TGTGCCAGCAACGCCGAGGCTCTAGCGGGGGGCCTCTCCTACGAGCAGTACTTC. It translates to CASNAEALAGGLSYEQYF.

This chain connects TRBV9 to TRBJ2-1; D might be TRBD1 or TRBD2, each matching 5 bases. This CDR3 has 16 amino acids. Per the germline V gene, CDR1 is SGDLS and CDR2 is YYNGEE. V lost 2 bases and J lost 2, with 14 bases in between. The CDR3 sequence: CASSVLRDPTYNEQFF. DNA for the CDR3: TGTGCCAGCAGCGTCCTCCGGGACCCTACCTACAATGAGCAGTTCTTC.

The rearrangement uses TRBV27 and TRBJ2-7, with TRBD1 matching over 7 bases. The CDR3 is 15 residues long. After removal of 6 bases from V and 4 bases from J, the junction contained 12 bases not matched to a gene. Germline loops: CDR1 MNHEY, CDR2 SMNVEV (reference sequence). The CDR3 region has the DNA TGTGCCAGCAGGAGAACCCCGACAGGGAAATACGAGCAGTACTTC. Encoded protein: CASRRTPTGKYEQYF.

This clone was observed a single time. The chain joins TRBV4-2 to TRBJ2-2, with TRBD1 as a possible D gene (6 bases). Trimming stripped 3 bases from V and 6 bases from J, with 14 bases between. This CDR3 contains 15 residues. Germline CDR1 LGHNA, CDR2 YNFKEQ. This CDR3 reads CASSHVRGLAGELFF. In DNA, the CDR3 is TGTGCCAGCAGCCACGTCAGGGGTCTTGCCGGGGAGCTGTTTTTT.

This sequence joins TRBV13 and TRBJ2-7; perhaps D is TRBD1 or TRBD2 (5 bases each). The length of the CDR3 is 13 residues. Germline V gene lookup returns CDR1 PRHDT and CDR2 FYEKMQ (reference sequence). V was pared by 5 bases and J by 6 bases, with 14 bases between. The CDR3 DNA follows: TGTGCCAGCAGCGGGACCGGGGCCCGCGAGCAGTACTTC. Residues: CASSGTGAREQYF. Full variable domain (missing parts from reference TRBV13 and TRBJ2-7): AAGVIQSPRHLIKEKRETATLKCYPIPRHDTVYWYQQGPGQDPQFLISFYEKMQSDKGSIPDRFSAQQFSDYHSELNMSSLELGDSALYFCASSGTGAREQYFGPGTRLTVT.

V gene TRBV5-1 combines with J gene TRBJ2-7; D might be TRBD1 (6 bases). The CDR3 runs to 14 residues. Germline V lookup: CDR1 SGHRS, CDR2 YFSETQ. The germline V and J ends were trimmed by 4 bases and 3 bases, with 14 bases remaining between them. In DNA, the CDR3 is TGCGCCAGCAGCCTAGACAGGAGCTACTACGAGCAGTACTTC. Protein: CASSLDRSYYEQYF.

The chain recombines TRBV2 with TRBJ2-7; possible D gene TRBD1, 6 bases. The CDR3 covers 13 residues. CDR1 and CDR2 (germline): SNHLY, FYNNEI. The V gene lost 10 bases and the J gene lost 0 bases, with 13 bases spanning the gap. The CDR3 DNA reads TGTGCCACTGGGACACCGAGCTCCTACGAGCAGTACTTC. Protein: CATGTPSSYEQYF.

The gene calls are TRBV9 and TRBJ1-3; 8 bases map to TRBD1. This CDR3 region has 15 residues. With 3 bases clipped from V and 4 bases from J, the junction kept 6 bases outside the gene matches. Per the germline V gene, CDR1 is SGDLS and CDR2 is YYNGEE. In nucleotides, the CDR3 is TGTGCCAGCAGCGCCGGACAGGGATCAGGAAACACCATATATTTT. Its translation: CASSAGQGSGNTIYF.

The CDR3 DNA reads TGTGCCAGTAGTAAGGAGGGGGCGAGGCCCCAGCATTTT. Its translation is CASSKEGARPQHF. The chain links TRBV19 to TRBJ1-5, with 7 bases matching TRBD1. The V and J ends lost 4 bases and 9 bases, in that order; junction bases with no gene match: 6. Per the germline V gene, CDR1 is LNHDA and CDR2 is SQIVND (reference sequence). This CDR3 is built from 13 residues.

V gene TRBV5-7 combines with J gene TRBJ2-7, with TRBD1 matching over 9 bases. TRBV5-7 is given ORF status, its function remaining uncertain. Germline trimming cut 3 bases from V and 2 bases from J; bases unmatched to any gene: 6. This CDR3 contains 15 residues. The CDR3 DNA reads TGTGCCAGCAGCTCTACCGGGACAGGGACCTACGAGCAGTACTTC. Its translation: CASSSTGTGTYEQYF.

The chain carries TRBV5-1 and TRBJ2-2; D possibly corresponds to TRBD1 (6 bases). The CDR3 totals 15 residues. Germline CDR1 reads SGHRS; CDR2 reads YFSETQ. V lost 4 bases to trimming and J lost 1 base, with 11 bases between them. The chain's CDR3 is CASSHWDMNTGELFF. The DNA for the CDR3 is TGCGCCAGCAGCCACTGGGACATGAACACCGGGGAGCTGTTTTTT.

This rearrangement joins TRBV18 to TRBJ1-1; D not resolved. CDR1 and CDR2 (germline): KGHSH, LQKENI. The V gene lost 3 bases and the J gene lost 1 base, with 6 bases spanning the gap. CDR3 length: 13 residues. CDR3 sequence (DNA): TGTGCCAGCTCACCGGAGGGGAACACTGAAGCTTTCTTT. It yields the protein CASSPEGNTEAFF.

The chain recombines TRBV25-1 with TRBJ2-1; 9 nucleotides agree with TRBD2. Germline V lookup: CDR1 MGHDK, CDR2 SYGVNS. The CDR3 extends over 11 amino acids. This chain's CDR3 is CAAGGPYEQFF. The CDR3 DNA reads TGTGCGGCGGGAGGGCCATATGAGCAGTTCTTC.

The gene calls are TRBV4-3 and TRBJ2-6; the D gene could be TRBD1 or TRBD2 (6 bases each). V gave up 0 bases and J gave up 3 bases, with 9 bases separating them. This CDR3 comprises 16 residues. The germline CDR1 and CDR2 sequences are LGHNA and YSLEER. This chain's CDR3 is CASSQDRGLGANVLTF. The CDR3 region has the DNA TGCGCCAGCAGCCAAGACCGGGGGCTTGGGGCCAACGTCCTGACTTTC.

J is TRBJ2-1 and V is TRBV11-2; no clear D. V gave up 4 bases and J gave up 3 bases, with 13 bases separating them. The CDR3 spans 15 residues. CDR1 SGHAT and CDR2 FQNNGV come from the germline V gene. CDR3 sequence: CASSSTSSVYNEQFF. The CDR3 DNA reads TGTGCCAGCAGCTCTACTTCCAGCGTCTACAATGAGCAGTTCTTC.

CDR3: CASSLQRGYEQYF. The CDR3 nucleotides are TGTGCCAGCAGCCTTCAGCGGGGGTACGAGCAGTACTTC. The chain employs TRBV6-5 and TRBJ2-7, with 8 bases fitting TRBD2. The CDR3 sequence is 13 residues long. Trimming cost V 6 bases and J 4 bases; bases outside gene matches: 5. Germline CDR1 and CDR2: MNHEY and SVGAGI.